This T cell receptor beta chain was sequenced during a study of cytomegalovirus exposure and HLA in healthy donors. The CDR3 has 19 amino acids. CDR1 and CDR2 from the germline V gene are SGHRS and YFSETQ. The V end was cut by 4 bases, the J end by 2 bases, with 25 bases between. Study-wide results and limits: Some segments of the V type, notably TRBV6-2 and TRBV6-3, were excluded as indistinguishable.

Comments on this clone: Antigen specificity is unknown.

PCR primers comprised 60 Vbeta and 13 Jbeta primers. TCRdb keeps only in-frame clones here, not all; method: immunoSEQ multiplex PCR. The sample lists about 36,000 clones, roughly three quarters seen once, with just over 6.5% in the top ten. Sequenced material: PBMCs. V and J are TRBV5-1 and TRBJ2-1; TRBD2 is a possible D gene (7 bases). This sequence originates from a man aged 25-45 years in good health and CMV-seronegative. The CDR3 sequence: CASSSKGGGGRGTYNEQFF. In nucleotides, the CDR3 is TGCGCCAGCAGCAGCAAGGGGGGGGGCGGGAGAGGGACCTACAATGAGCAGTTCTTC.